Given below is one T cell receptor beta chain in context. What it recognizes is unknown. These data are taken from a study of shared clonotypes between healthy human individuals. Per the germline V gene, CDR1 is LGHNA and CDR2 is YNFKEQ. This CDR3 spans 17 amino acids. V trimming: 0 bases; J trimming: 8 bases; junction bases outside the gene matches: 12. Whole-study results and caveats: Clonotypes shared by all four sorted-subset donors had higher generation probabilities than non-shared clonotypes.

Per the authors' pipeline: ImmunoSEQ gave junction-only sequences without quality scores, so filtering differed. Sequencing was performed with immunoSEQ multiplex PCR; in TCRdb, only in-frame clones are kept and a portion is missing. From that table come the V and J calls and clone size; the DNA was used to work out D and trimming. In the table there are approximately 1.5 million clones, roughly 98% of which are singletons. The sample comprised naive CD4+ T cells sorted from blood. Subset of the sample: CD45RA+ positively selected. The TCR sequence derives from a man younger than 40 in good health. The rearrangement joins TRBV4-2 to TRBJ1-5; the match to TRBD1 covers 8 bases. DNA for the CDR3: TGTGCCAGCAGCCAAGATGCGTCAGACAGGGGCATTGAGCCCCAGCATTTT. Encoded protein: CASSQDASDRGIEPQHF.